The 10 T cell receptor beta chains given below trace back to one sample, sequenced in a study of T-cell reconstitution after alpha-beta-depleted transplantation in children. Preparation of the TCRbeta library was carried out with unique molecular identifiers. TCRdb re-analysed the PCR reads in MiXCR, keeping a single row per CDR3 protein. This sample carries 75,000 to 100,000 distinct CDR3 sequences, about 8% of them seen once, and the ten largest clones take approximately 6.6%. The sequences come from PBMCs from the stem cell graft donor, collected from the stem cell graft. These receptors were collected from a human donor who donated a stem cell graft to a child with congenital amegakaryocytic thrombocytopenia.

This clonotype came up many times. The CDR3 reads CASDGTDSYEQYF. The CDR3 bases are TGTGCCAGCGACGGGACAGACAGCTACGAGCAGTACTTC. V and J are TRBV6-2 or TRBV6-3 and TRBJ2-7, with TRBD1 matching 7 bases. V shed 8 bases and J 3 bases; nucleotides not matched to a gene: 7. CDR1 and CDR2 (germline): MNHEY, SVGEGT. The CDR3 has 13 amino acids.

This clonotype was recorded at least ten times. The rearrangement links TRBV4-1 to TRBJ2-5; D may be TRBD1 (6 bases). The CDR3 spans 15 residues. V lost 0 bases, J lost 3 bases, and 11 bases lay in between. Germline assignment: CDR1 MGHRA and CDR2 YSYEKL. CDR3 DNA sequence: TGCGCCAGCAGCCAAGATTGGGGGCAGGAAGAGACCCAGTACTTC. This translates into CASSQDWGQEETQYF.

This clonotype was seen many times. The rearrangement joins TRBV20-1 to TRBJ2-7; maybe TRBD2 (5 bases). The germline CDR1 and CDR2 sequences are DFQATT and SNEGSKA (reference sequence). This CDR3 is built from 13 residues. V lost 6 bases to trimming and J lost 3 bases, with 15 bases between them. The CDR3 sequence: CSARPEGLYEQYF. The CDR3 DNA reads as TGCAGTGCCAGGCCAGAAGGACTCTACGAGCAGTACTTC.

The sample holds many counts of this clonotype. The CDR3 DNA reads TGTGCCATCAGTGACGGGACTAGCGGGGGGGCGGGCCAAGAGACCCAGTACTTC. Its protein is CAISDGTSGGAGQETQYF. The chain couples TRBV10-3 to TRBJ2-5; TRBD2 agrees at 16 bases. The junction had 5 bases not matched to a gene; V was cut back by 3 bases and J by 1 base. The CDR3 covers 18 residues. CDR1 ENHRY and CDR2 SYGVKD come from the germline V gene.

This clonotype was counted at least ten times. The chain uses TRBV5-1 and TRBJ2-5; 9 bases agree with TRBD2. CDR1 SGHRS and CDR2 YFSETQ come from the germline V gene. V gave up 5 bases and J gave up 2 bases; unmatched junction bases: 4. This CDR3 is 14 amino acids long. CDR3 protein: CASRSRGGQETQYF. DNA for the CDR3: TGCGCCAGCAGATCGCGGGGGGGGCAAGAGACCCAGTACTTC.

The chain couples TRBV25-1 to TRBJ1-1, with D unresolved. The length of the CDR3 is 14 residues. From germline, CDR1 is MGHDK and CDR2 SYGVNS. Trimming cost V 5 bases and J 8 bases, with 18 bases left between them. The CDR3 coding sequence is TGTGCCAGCAGTCCAATGGAAGGGTTCTTCGAAGCTTTCTTT. Protein: CASSPMEGFFEAFF.

This clonotype was picked up many times. The CDR3 sequence is CASSSGLAGGLDTQYF. The CDR3 DNA sequence: TGTGCCAGCAGCTCTGGACTAGCGGGGGGTTTGGATACGCAGTATTTT. The rearrangement uses TRBV5-6 and TRBJ2-3, with TRBD2 matching 14 bases. The CDR3 extends over 16 amino acids. V shed 3 bases, J shed 6 bases, and the junction held 6 bases outside the gene matches. Germline V gene sequence: CDR1 SGHDT, CDR2 YYEEEE.

The V call is TRBV4-1, the J call TRBJ2-1; 16 bases line up with TRBD2. The CDR3 contains 18 residues. Germline assignment: CDR1 MGHRA and CDR2 YSYEKL. The trim removed 3 bases at V and 5 bases at J, leaving 7 bases unmatched. This chain's CDR3 is CASSQPGLAGGVHNEQFF. The DNA for the CDR3 is TGCGCCAGCAGCCAGCCGGGACTAGCGGGGGGGGTACACAATGAGCAGTTCTTC.

This clonotype was observed a handful of times. The rearrangement links TRBV12-3 or TRBV12-4 to TRBJ2-1, with D hard to call. V was cut by 0 bases and J by 6 bases, with 9 bases left in between. The CDR3 totals 14 residues. CDR3 protein: CASSLARPGNEQFF. The CDR3 DNA reads TGTGCCAGCAGTTTAGCGCGACCGGGCAATGAGCAGTTCTTC.

This chain joins TRBV5-1 and TRBJ1-3; D unclear. Germline CDR1 SGHRS, CDR2 YFSETQ. The CDR3 runs to 16 residues. Trimming cost V 4 bases and J 4 bases, with 18 bases left between them. CDR3 loop: CASSLRTERAGNTIYF. CDR3 bases: TGCGCCAGCAGCCTGCGGACGGAAAGGGCCGGAAACACCATATATTTT.